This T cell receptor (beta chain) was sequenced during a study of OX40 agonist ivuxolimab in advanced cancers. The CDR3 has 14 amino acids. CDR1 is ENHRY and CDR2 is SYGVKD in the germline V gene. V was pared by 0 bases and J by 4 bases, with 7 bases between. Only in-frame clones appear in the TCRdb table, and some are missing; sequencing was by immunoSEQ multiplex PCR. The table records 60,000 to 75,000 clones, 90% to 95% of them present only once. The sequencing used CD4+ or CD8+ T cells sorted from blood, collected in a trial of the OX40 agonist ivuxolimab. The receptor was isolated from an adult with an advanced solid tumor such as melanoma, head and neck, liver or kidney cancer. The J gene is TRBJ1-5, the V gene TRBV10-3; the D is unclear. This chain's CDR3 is CAISESPENQPQHF. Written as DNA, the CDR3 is TGTGCCATCAGTGAGTCCCCAGAGAATCAGCCCCAGCATTTT.